The entry below gives a single T cell receptor (beta chain) sequence along with its context. Its cognate antigen has yet to be identified. No base quality information exists; no much larger clone differs at one position. TCR-beta CDR3 regions were amplified from genomic DNA by a two-step multiplex PCR, with the second step adding Illumina-compatible adaptors. As a commercial immunoSEQ service, TCR-beta immunosequencing was carried out on an Illumina platform. The authors processed their data as follows. Two measures summarised the repertoires: productive clonality, and Top 10 Clones, meaning the percentage of T-cell templates coming from the ten most frequent sequences. Productive clonality ranged from 0 to 1, with 1 indicating a monoclonal population. Sequences comprising at least 0.1% of tumour T-cell templates but absent from matched non-adjacent lung were defined as tumour-associated clones and were identified via log10 scatter plots. Two-group comparisons used Student's t-tests, stages used ANOVA, and relationships used linear regression, analysed in GraphPad Prism7 and R. The table was pulled from immuneACCESS by TCRdb, which kept in-frame rearrangements only. Such tables lose some clones; where checked, under half of the loss comes from unresolved V genes, and the rest has no known cause. Clonal size and the V and J genes are those of that table, whereas D and trimming came from the DNA. Recorded for this sample are thousands of clones; approximately 80% of them occurred a single time. The top ten hold approximately 7.9% of the sample.

Frozen aliquots of unsorted single-cell suspensions were used for genomic DNA extraction with the QIAamp DNA kit. Tumour samples were surgically resected non-small cell lung cancer tissue. Tissues were received within 2 hours of resection and were immediately processed into single-cell suspensions. Tissue was mechanically dissociated and enzymatically digested with DNase I, collagenase I and hyaluronidase for less than 35 minutes at 37 °C, then filtered and RBC-lysed. The source of the sample is a study of immune cell composition in non-small cell lung cancer (TCRdb year 2017). Regarding the complete study: Histologic subtype, mostly lung adenocarcinoma or squamous cell carcinoma, was determined with H&E together with p63, CK5, Napsin A and TTF-1 immunohistochemistry. TCR-beta sequencing from Adaptive Biotechnologies was done on 34 to 40 paired sets of NSCLC tumour and non-adjacent lung specimens and on around 24 tumour-only specimens. Supplementary cohort #1 consisted of approximately 9 lung adenocarcinoma cases with paired tumour/lung TCR-beta sequencing and with TIL populations generated to assess tumour reactivity. Four tumour specimens that had TCR-beta data belonged to rare histological subtypes and were left out of the subtype comparisons.

The research as a whole found: Smoking pack-years did not significantly correlate with tumour TCR-beta clonality. Tumour-associated clones >0.5% occurred in nearly half of NSCLC cases: around 32% of adenocarcinomas versus approximately 82% of squamous carcinomas. Only 10 cases were included in the reactivity cohort, and sequence sharing between tumour-reactive clones and the dominant in vivo tumour-associated clones was not shown. Across nine to eleven adenocarcinoma cases, the maximal tumour-associated clone frequency showed a strong correlation with TIL tumour reactivity, but overall clonality showed no such correlation. Compared with lung adenocarcinoma tumours, lung squamous cell carcinoma showed significantly higher Top 10 clone scores and productive clonality.

There are 17 amino acids in the CDR3, from cysteine to phenylalanine inclusive. Only CDR3 DNA remains: 51 bases, in frame from the first base. V ends up 2 bases short and J 2 bases short, with an unmatched junction base count of 8. The germline V gene sets CDR1 to SGHDT and CDR2 to YYEEEE. The TCR sequence derives from a human donor with non-small cell lung cancer. The sequenced sample consisted of lung tumor tissue. The sequence is built from TRBV5-6 and TRBJ2-1; 9 central bases correspond to TRBD1. CDR3 loop: CASSFFEGQGPYNEQFF. The DNA sequence is as follows: TGTGCCAGCAGCTTTTTTGAGGGACAGGGTCCCTACAATGAGCAGTTCTTC.